The text below deals with one T cell receptor (beta chain). Its specificity is unknown. Amplification used 60 Vbeta primers and 13 Jbeta primers. TCRdb's copy holds only in-frame clones and misses some; the assay was immunoSEQ multiplex PCR. The sample records 300,000 or so clones, approximately 84% being singletons. CDR3 size: 17 residues. Per germline, CDR1 MNHNS and CDR2 SASEGT. Trimming cost V 0 bases and J 8 bases; bases outside gene matches: 13. The entry originates in a study of cytomegalovirus exposure and HLA in healthy donors. Study-wide results and limits: An Asian-associated ancestry cluster reportedly showed fewer N-insertions than the roughly 670-donor mean in a later analysis. Analyses of presence and absence presupposed an approximately uniform sequencing depth across donors.

This TCR derives from a woman aged 40 to 49 in good health and CMV-seropositive. This rearrangement joins TRBV6-1 to TRBJ2-1; 7 nucleotides match TRBD2. Sequences were obtained from PBMCs. The CDR3 nucleotides read TGTGCCAGCAGTGAAGCGCTGGTGGGAGGGCCGTGGGATGAGCAGTTCTTC. Encoded protein: CASSEALVGGPWDEQFF.